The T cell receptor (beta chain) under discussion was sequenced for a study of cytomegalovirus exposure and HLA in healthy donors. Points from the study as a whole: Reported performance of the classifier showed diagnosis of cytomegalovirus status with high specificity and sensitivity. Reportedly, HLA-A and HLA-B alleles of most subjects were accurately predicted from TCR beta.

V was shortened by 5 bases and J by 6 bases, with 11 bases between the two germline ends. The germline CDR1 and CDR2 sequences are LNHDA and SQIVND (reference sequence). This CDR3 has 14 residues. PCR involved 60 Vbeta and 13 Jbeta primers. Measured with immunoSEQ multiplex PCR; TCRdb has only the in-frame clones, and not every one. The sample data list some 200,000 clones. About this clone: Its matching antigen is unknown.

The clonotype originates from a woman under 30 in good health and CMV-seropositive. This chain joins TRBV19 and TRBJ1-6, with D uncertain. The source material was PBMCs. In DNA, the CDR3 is TGTGCCAGTAGTTTCCGGGGAGGTAATTCACCCCTCCACTTT. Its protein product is CASSFRGGNSPLHF.